This T cell receptor (beta chain) is from a study of memory CD4+ T cells and cytomegalovirus serostatus. Study at large: Healthy Belgian adult donors included several CMV-positive and 24 CMV-negative people.

In the authors' methods: After removing out-of-frame reads, 2,204,828 distinct TCRbeta sequences remained. Assay: immunoSEQ multiplex PCR; the TCRdb copy retains only in-frame clones and omits some. That table furnishes V, J and clone size, whereas the DNA furnished D and trimming. The sample has some 48,000 clones; about 73% are singletons. This CDR3 is 16 amino acids long. Germline V gene data show CDR1 as MDHEN and CDR2 as SYDVKM. Trimming shortened V by 6 bases and J by 1 base, and 16 bases separated the two germline ends. This clone appeared a single time. The sort gate was single viable CD3+CD4+CD8-CD45RO+ cells for memory CD4+ T cells. Serostatus was set by detecting CMV pp150, pp28, p38, p52 IgG.

The rearrangement joins TRBV28 to TRBJ1-5, with TRBD1 as a possible D gene (5 bases). The sequence derives from an adult in good health and CMV-seronegative. The sequencing sample was made of memory CD4+ T cells from blood. CDR3 sequence: CASRYAGGLSNQPQHF. The CDR3 DNA reads TGTGCCAGCAGATACGCCGGGGGTCTAAGCAATCAGCCCCAGCATTTT.